The sample holds a few counts of the clone carrying this T cell receptor beta chain. The antigen is undetermined. The data were taken from a study of beta chain features in type 1 diabetes. Study-wide findings and caveats: The question of HLA type influencing TCRB rearrangement was one that remained unresolved here. Researchers report that Type 1 diabetes patients had moderately but significantly shorter TCRB CDR3s across all four CD4+ subsets. Patients and controls would share equally any PCR tilt toward shorter templates. When VDJ junctions were examined, type 1 diabetes patients showed fewer insertions and more deletions.

The whole isolated RNA underwent reverse transcription, so sequencing captured expressed TCRB transcripts. The table came from immunoSEQ multiplex PCR; TCRdb's copy has only in-frame clones and leaves some out. This sample has hundreds of thousands of clones; around 16% occur once, and the top ten carry approximately 0.099%. The CDR3 has 12 residues. The sample taken for sequencing was naive CD4+ T cells from blood. The chain couples TRBV21-1 to TRBJ1-2. TRBV21-1 is a known pseudogene. The TCR comes from a man younger than 35 in good health. The CDR3 loop is CASSDRGYGYTF. Here the CDR3 DNA reads TGTGCCAGCAGCGACCGGGGCTATGGCTACACCTTC.